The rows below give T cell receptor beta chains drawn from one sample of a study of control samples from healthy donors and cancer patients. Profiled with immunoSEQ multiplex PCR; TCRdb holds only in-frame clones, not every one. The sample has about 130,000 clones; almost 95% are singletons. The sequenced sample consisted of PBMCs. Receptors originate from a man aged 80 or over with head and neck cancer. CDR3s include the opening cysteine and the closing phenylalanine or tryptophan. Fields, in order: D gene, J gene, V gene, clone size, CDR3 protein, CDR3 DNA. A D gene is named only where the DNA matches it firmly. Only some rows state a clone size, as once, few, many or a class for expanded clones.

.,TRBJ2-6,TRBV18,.,CASSPLGRGAPGANVLTF,TGTGCCAGCTCACCACTGGGACGGGGCGCCCCTGGGGCCAACGTCCTGACTTTC
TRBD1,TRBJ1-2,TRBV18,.,CASSPMGTGENYGYTF,TGTGCCAGCTCACCAATGGGGACAGGGGAGAACTATGGCTACACCTTC
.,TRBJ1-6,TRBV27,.,CASRTAGRNSPLHF,TGTGCCAGCAGGACGGCAGGGAGGAATTCACCCCTCCACTTT
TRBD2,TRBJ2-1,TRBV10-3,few,CAIGLAGSDEQFF,TGTGCCATCGGCCTAGCGGGGTCTGATGAGCAGTTCTTC
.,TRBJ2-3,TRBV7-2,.,CASSFSTSTDTQYF,TGTGCCAGCAGCTTTTCGACTAGCACAGATACGCAGTATTTT
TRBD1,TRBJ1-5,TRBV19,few,CASSRIPGQGSGIQPQHF,TGTGCCAGTAGTCGGATCCCGGGACAGGGCTCGGGGATCCAGCCCCAGCATTTT
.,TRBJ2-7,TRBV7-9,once,CAIESRGWGLLYEQYF,TGTGCCATCGAATCCCGCGGATGGGGCCTTCTCTACGAGCAGTACTTC
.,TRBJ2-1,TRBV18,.,CASSPSSDEQFF,TGTGCCAGCTCACCATCCTCCGATGAGCAGTTCTTC
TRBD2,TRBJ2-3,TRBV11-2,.,CASRWGGGADTQYF,TGTGCCAGCCGCTGGGGCGGGGGGGCAGATACGCAGTATTTT
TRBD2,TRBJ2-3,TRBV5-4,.,CASSTPSGVQDTQYF,TGTGCCAGCAGCACCCCTAGCGGGGTGCAAGATACGCAGTATTTT
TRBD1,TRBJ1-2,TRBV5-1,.,CASSLGTGTNYGYTF,TGCGCCAGCAGCTTGGGGACAGGCACTAACTATGGCTACACCTTC
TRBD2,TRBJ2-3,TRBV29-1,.,CSVPGLAVSSTDTQYF,TGCAGCGTTCCGGGACTAGCGGTTTCTAGCACAGATACGCAGTATTTT
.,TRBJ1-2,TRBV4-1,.,CASSQDSGGSYGYTF,TGCGCCAGCAGCCAAGATTCTGGGGGGAGCTATGGCTACACCTTC
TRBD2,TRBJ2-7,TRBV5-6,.,CASSLVGTSNEQYF,TGTGCCAGCAGCTTGGTTGGGACTAGTAACGAGCAGTACTTC
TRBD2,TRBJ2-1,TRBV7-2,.,CASSLWASGSSPNEQFF,TGTGCCAGCAGCTTATGGGCTAGCGGGAGTTCGCCCAATGAGCAGTTCTTC
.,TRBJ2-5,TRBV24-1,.,CATSDLVDVQETQYF,TGTGCCACCAGTGATTTGGTGGACGTTCAAGAGACCCAGTACTTC
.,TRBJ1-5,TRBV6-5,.,CASSYSRGDQPQHF,TGTGCCAGCAGTTACTCGAGGGGGGATCAGCCCCAGCATTTT
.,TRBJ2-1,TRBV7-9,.,CASSLGLTGNEQFF,TGTGCCAGCAGCTTGGGCCTAACGGGCAATGAGCAGTTCTTC
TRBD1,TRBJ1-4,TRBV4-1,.,CASSLRDREGEKLFF,TGCGCCAGCAGCCTCCGAGACAGGGAGGGCGAAAAACTGTTTTTT
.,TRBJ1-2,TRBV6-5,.,CASNLAGNYGYTF,TGTGCCAGCAACCTGGCGGGAAACTATGGCTACACCTTC
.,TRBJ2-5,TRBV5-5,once,CASSSGARGGRADQETQYF,TGTGCCAGCAGCTCGGGAGCCCGGGGCGGAAGGGCCGATCAAGAGACCCAGTACTTC
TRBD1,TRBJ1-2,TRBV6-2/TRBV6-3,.,CASSLGQGHYGYTF,TGTGCCAGCAGTTTGGGACAGGGGCACTATGGCTACACCTTC
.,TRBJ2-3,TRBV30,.,CAWSVLRGPTDTQYF,TGTGCCTGGAGTGTACTACGGGGACCCACAGATACGCAGTATTTT
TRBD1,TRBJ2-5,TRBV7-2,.,CASSFVTGTETQYF,TGTGCCAGCAGCTTTGTGACAGGGACAGAGACCCAGTACTTC
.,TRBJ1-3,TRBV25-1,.,CASSVAGRRDTIYF,TGTGCCAGCAGTGTCGCAGGTCGGAGGGACACCATATATTTT